The entry below describes one T cell receptor beta chain. V lost 1 base and J lost 8, with 19 bases in between. This CDR3 contains 16 residues. CDR1 SGDLS and CDR2 YYNGEE come from the germline V gene. The assay was immunoSEQ multiplex PCR, and TCRdb's table has in-frame clones only and misses some. Counted here are about 120,000 clones, approximately 81% occurring once; the ten biggest clones make up roughly 4%. This entry comes from a study of blood T cell repertoires in COVID-19. Study at large: Some COVID-19 samples were acute and others convalescent; all came from the United States, Italy and Spain.

The V gene is TRBV9, the J gene TRBJ2-1, with D maybe TRBD1 (6 bases). Sequenced sample: peripheral blood. The sequence was collected from a woman aged 80 or older with acute or convalescent COVID-19. CDR3 sequence reads: CASSVLTGAAGDEQFF. The DNA for the CDR3 is TGTGCCAGCAGCGTACTGACAGGAGCAGCAGGGGATGAGCAGTTCTTC. The entire variable domain, with the rest obtained from reference TRBV9 and TRBJ2-1, is as follows: DSGVTQTPKHLITATGQRVTLRCSPRSGDLSVYWYQQSLDQGLQFLIQYYNGEERAKGNILERFSAQQFPDLHSELNLSSLELGDSALYFCASSVLTGAAGDEQFFGPGTRLTVL.